The 20 T cell receptor beta chains presented below share a single source sample, sequenced in a study of T cell responses to AZD1222 COVID-19 vaccine. TCRdb's copy holds only in-frame clones and misses some; the assay was immunoSEQ multiplex PCR. The sample yields around 120,000 clones, about 85% seen once. The material sequenced was peripheral blood, taken on day 0 of AZD1222 vaccination. Receptors originate from an adult in good health.

This sequence joins TRBV23-1 and TRBJ1-5, with 8 bases fitting TRBD1. TRBV23-1 is annotated as an ORF whose role is uncertain. V was clipped by 11 bases and J by 6 bases; unmatched bases: 12. The CDR3 has 14 amino acids. The CDR3 sequence: CASGGQGASQPQHF. CDR3 sequence (DNA): TGCGCCTCGGGGGGGCAGGGGGCCAGTCAGCCCCAGCATTTT.

The chain uses TRBV7-8 and TRBJ1-5; TRBD1 aligns across 7 bases. The length of the CDR3 is 15 residues. From germline, CDR1 is SGHVS and CDR2 FQNEAQ. Unmatched junction bases numbered 6, after V lost 3 bases and J lost 4 bases. CDR3 region: CASSLEGAGNQPQHF. In DNA, the CDR3 is TGTGCCAGCAGCTTGGAGGGGGCCGGGAATCAGCCCCAGCATTTT.

Written as DNA, the CDR3 is TGTGCCAGCAGCCAAACACTGAACACTGAAGCTTTCTTT. Protein sequence: CASSQTLNTEAFF. The genes are TRBV7-2 and TRBJ1-1; D is uncertain. Germline CDR1 SGHTA, CDR2 FQGNSA. V lost 5 bases and J lost 0, with 7 bases in between. This CDR3 is built from 13 residues.

The CDR3 region is CASSWDRSNQPQHF. The CDR3 bases are TGTGCCAGCAGTTGGGACAGATCCAATCAGCCCCAGCATTTT. This chain connects TRBV11-2 to TRBJ1-5, with TRBD1 matching 7 bases. Germline V lookup: CDR1 SGHAT, CDR2 FQNNGV. V was pared by 6 bases and J by 3 bases, with 5 bases of the junction left unmatched. The CDR3 is 14 amino acids.

The chain combines TRBV10-3 with TRBJ1-1; no definite D call. V was cut by 7 bases and J by 1 base, with 7 bases left in between. This CDR3 is 12 amino acids long. Germline V gene data show CDR1 as ENHRY and CDR2 as SYGVKD. The chain's CDR3 is CAIKPPNTEAFF. As DNA, the CDR3 is TGTGCCATCAAACCCCCGAACACTGAAGCTTTCTTT.

This chain links TRBV6-4 with TRBJ2-3; D perhaps matches TRBD2 (6 bases). CDR3 length equals 15 residues. Germline V lookup: CDR1 MRHNA, CDR2 SNTAGT. V gave up 0 bases and J gave up 0 bases, with 7 bases separating them. The CDR3 DNA is TGTGCCAGCAGTGACTCGGCGGGGAGCACAGATACGCAGTATTTT. Residues: CASSDSAGSTDTQYF.

This rearrangement joins TRBV5-1 to TRBJ2-5; TRBD2 matches 7 bases. Germline V lookup: CDR1 SGHRS, CDR2 YFSETQ. CDR3 length: 14 residues. The V and J ends lost 6 bases and 5 bases, in that order; junction bases with no gene match: 10. The CDR3 nucleotides read TGCGCCAGCAATGTCGGCGGGAGTGTGGAGACCCAGTACTTC. Amino acids: CASNVGGSVETQYF.

The J gene is TRBJ2-3, the V gene TRBV28, with 9 positions matching TRBD1. V shed 3 bases, J shed 9 bases, and the junction held 16 bases outside the gene matches. There are 17 residues in the CDR3. CDR1 and CDR2 from the germline V gene are MDHEN and SYDVKM. In nucleotides, the CDR3 is TGTGCCAGCAGTTTGGATAATACAGGGGGCATGGGGAGGACGCAGTATTTT. It yields the protein CASSLDNTGGMGRTQYF. Filled out from reference TRBV28 and TRBJ2-3, the complete variable domain reads DVKVTQSSRYLVKRTGEKVFLECVQDMDHENMFWYRQDPGLGLRLIYFSYDVKMKEKGDIPEGYSVSREKKERFSLILESASTNQTSMYLCASSLDNTGGMGRTQYFGPGTRLTVL.

The chain employs TRBV27 and TRBJ2-3; TRBD2 might be the D (5 bases). Germline lookup yields CDR1 MNHEY and CDR2 SMNVEV (reference sequence). The CDR3 runs 13 residues. V gave up 5 bases and J gave up 2 bases, with 8 bases separating them. CDR3 protein: CASSTRDTDTQYF. The CDR3 DNA follows: TGTGCCAGCAGTACCCGGGACACAGATACGCAGTATTTT.

The chain joins TRBV11-2 to TRBJ1-5; tentative D call: TRBD1 (6 bases). The V gene lost 5 bases and the J gene lost 1 base, with 12 bases spanning the gap. In germline, CDR1 is SGHAT, CDR2 FQNNGV. The CDR3 covers 15 residues. The CDR3 sequence is CASSTGFRSNQPQHF. CDR3 nucleotide sequence: TGTGCCAGCAGCACAGGGTTTAGGAGCAATCAGCCCCAGCATTTT.

V usage is TRBV5-1 and J usage is TRBJ2-7; possible D gene TRBD2, 6 bases. The V end was cut by 3 bases, the J end by 6 bases, with 16 bases between. The germline CDR1 and CDR2 sequences are SGHRS and YFSETQ. The CDR3 is 14 amino acids. CDR3 DNA sequence: TGCGCCAGCAGCTCCTTGGAGGGCCGGGGCGAGCAGTACTTC. Its translation: CASSSLEGRGEQYF.

This chain links TRBV28 with TRBJ1-1, with no clear D. CDR3 length: 13 amino acids. Between the trimmed V and J ends, which lost 4 bases and 3 bases, there was a span of 9 bases. Per germline, CDR1 MDHEN and CDR2 SYDVKM. This CDR3 is CASSWGLDTEAFF. The DNA of the CDR3 is TGTGCCAGCAGTTGGGGTTTGGACACTGAAGCTTTCTTT. The complete variable domain, with remaining parts taken from reference TRBV28 and TRBJ1-1, reads DVKVTQSSRYLVKRTGEKVFLECVQDMDHENMFWYRQDPGLGLRLIYFSYDVKMKEKGDIPEGYSVSREKKERFSLILESASTNQTSMYLCASSWGLDTEAFFGQGTRLTVV.

The CDR3 protein is CASSREGYEQYF. CDR3 nucleotide sequence: TGTGCCAGCAGCCGGGAGGGTTACGAGCAGTACTTC. This rearrangement joins TRBV7-6 to TRBJ2-7, with TRBD2 matching 8 bases. V was clipped by 5 bases and J by 4 bases; unmatched bases: 1. CDR1 is SGHVS and CDR2 is FNYEAQ in the germline V gene. The CDR3 spans 12 residues.

The V call is TRBV11-3, the J call TRBJ2-1; 10 nucleotides align to TRBD2. The CDR3 sequence is 17 residues long. Germline CDR1 is SGHNT and CDR2 is YENEEA. V was clipped by 1 base and J by 8 bases; unmatched bases: 11. This chain's CDR3 is CASSLGRTSGVGDEQFF. The CDR3 region has the DNA TGTGCCAGCAGCTTAGGTAGGACTAGCGGAGTAGGGGATGAGCAGTTCTTC.

The chain joins TRBV10-1 to TRBJ2-5, with TRBD1 matching over 9 bases. The V segment lost 4 bases and the J segment 5 bases; nucleotides outside the gene matches: 5. Looked up from germline, CDR1 is WNHNN and CDR2 is SYGVQD (reference sequence). This CDR3 is 14 amino acids long. CDR3 loop: CASSVGGQGETQYF. In DNA form, the CDR3 reads TGCGCCAGCAGTGTCGGGGGACAGGGTGAGACCCAGTACTTC.

This chain uses TRBV7-3 with TRBJ2-2, with 7 bases aligning to TRBD2. The CDR3 totals 15 residues. Germline lookup yields CDR1 SGHTA and CDR2 FQGTGA. With 2 bases clipped from V and 6 bases from J, the junction kept 6 bases outside the gene matches. CDR3 in DNA: TGTGCCAGCAGCTTAGGGGGAGGGCCCGCCGGGGAGCTGTTTTTT. It codes for CASSLGGGPAGELFF.

The chain carries TRBV30 and TRBJ1-1; 7 bases match TRBD1. V gave up 7 bases and J gave up 1 base; unmatched junction bases: 6. This CDR3 contains 13 residues. Germline V gives CDR1 GTSNPN, CDR2 SVGIG (reference sequence). CDR3 sequence (DNA): TGTGCCTCGGGACAGAGGGGGAACACTGAAGCTTTCTTT. Its translation is CASGQRGNTEAFF.

V usage is TRBV10-1 and J usage is TRBJ1-2, with 7 nucleotides matching TRBD1. The germline V gene encodes CDR1 WNHNN and CDR2 SYGVQD (reference sequence). This CDR3 contains 13 residues. V shed 5 bases, J shed 5 bases, and the junction held 5 bases outside the gene matches. The CDR3 here is CASSKDRNYGYTF. Here the CDR3 DNA reads TGCGCCAGCAGTAAGGACAGGAATTATGGCTACACCTTC.

The chain carries TRBV28 and TRBJ1-2, with a possible D match to TRBD1 (6 bases). Trimming shortened V by 6 bases and J by 5 bases, and 13 bases separated the two germline ends. The CDR3 extends over 13 amino acids. CDR1 is MDHEN and CDR2 is SYDVKM in the germline V gene. CDR3: CASSRGGPYGYTF. The CDR3 DNA follows: TGTGCCAGCAGCCGAGGGGGGCCTTATGGCTACACCTTC.

In its sample, this clone was seen once. V is TRBV2 and J is TRBJ2-7; 11 nucleotides line up with TRBD2. CDR1 and CDR2 (germline): SNHLY, FYNNEI. V was clipped by 6 bases and J by 5 bases; unmatched bases: 9. The CDR3 spans 15 residues. CDR3 loop: CASRKLAGVRDEQYF. As DNA, the CDR3 is TGTGCCAGCAGAAAACTAGCGGGAGTGAGGGACGAGCAGTACTTC.